This T cell receptor beta chain was identified during a study of graft-versus-host responses after intestinal transplantation. As for the study in general: All recipients were given anti-thymocyte globulin induction, and tacrolimus and steroids were then administered for around three years. General study results and limits: Patients with graft-donor T cell macrochimerism had high graft-versus-host to host-versus-graft clonal ratios in allografts. Some GvH clones appeared in ileal mucosa or blood before recipient bone marrow.

Profiled with immunoSEQ multiplex PCR; TCRdb holds only in-frame clones, not every one. The table lists approximately 82,000 clones, just under 95% of them singletons, with 1.1% in the top ten. Note on this clone: Antigen specificity is unknown.

In germline, CDR1 is SNHLY, CDR2 FYNNEI. The CDR3 covers 14 residues. The source is a human donor who was the organ donor for an intestinal transplant. The J gene is TRBJ2-5, the V gene TRBV2; 7 nucleotides line up with TRBD2. The last part of the DNA fits TRBJ2-7 better; the J call may be wrong. The specimen was unstimulated CD8+ T cells sorted from spleen or lymph node cells, collected before transplant. The CDR3 coding sequence is TGTGCCAGCAGGGACCGGGGGGACCTCAACGAGCAGTACTTC. This sequence encodes CASRDRGDLNEQYF.